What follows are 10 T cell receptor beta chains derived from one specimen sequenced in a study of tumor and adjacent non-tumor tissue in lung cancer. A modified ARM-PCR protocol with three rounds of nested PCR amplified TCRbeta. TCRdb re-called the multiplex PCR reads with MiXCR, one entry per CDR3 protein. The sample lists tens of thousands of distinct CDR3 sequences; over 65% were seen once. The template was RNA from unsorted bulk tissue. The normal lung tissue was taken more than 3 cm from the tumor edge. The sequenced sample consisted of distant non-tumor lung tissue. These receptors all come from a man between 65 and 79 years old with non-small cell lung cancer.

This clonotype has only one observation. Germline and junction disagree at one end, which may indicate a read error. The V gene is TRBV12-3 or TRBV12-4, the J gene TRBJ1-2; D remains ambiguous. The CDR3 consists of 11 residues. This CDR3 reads CAISSDEVYTF. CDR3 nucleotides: TGTGCCATCAGTTCAGACGAAGTCTACACCTTC.

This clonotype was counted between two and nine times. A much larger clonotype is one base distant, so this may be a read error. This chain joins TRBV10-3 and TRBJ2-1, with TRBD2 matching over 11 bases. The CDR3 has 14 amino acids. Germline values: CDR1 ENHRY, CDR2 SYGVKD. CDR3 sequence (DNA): TGTGCCATCAGGACTAGCGGGATAAACAATGAGCGGTTCTTC. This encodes CAIRTSGINNERFF.

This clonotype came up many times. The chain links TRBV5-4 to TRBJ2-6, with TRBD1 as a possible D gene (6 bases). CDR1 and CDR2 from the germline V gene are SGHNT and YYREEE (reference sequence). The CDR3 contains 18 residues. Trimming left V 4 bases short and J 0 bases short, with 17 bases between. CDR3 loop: CASSRPGHLISGANVLTF. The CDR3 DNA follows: TGTGCCAGCAGCCGTCCGGGACACCTCATCTCTGGGGCCAACGTCCTGACTTTC.

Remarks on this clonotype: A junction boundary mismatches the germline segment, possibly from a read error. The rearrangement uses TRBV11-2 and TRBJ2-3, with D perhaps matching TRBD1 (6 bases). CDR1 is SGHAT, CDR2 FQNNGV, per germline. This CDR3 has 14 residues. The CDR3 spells CASSSQGSSDTQYF. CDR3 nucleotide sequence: TGTGCCAGCAGCTCACAGGGCTCCTCAGATACACAGTATTTT.

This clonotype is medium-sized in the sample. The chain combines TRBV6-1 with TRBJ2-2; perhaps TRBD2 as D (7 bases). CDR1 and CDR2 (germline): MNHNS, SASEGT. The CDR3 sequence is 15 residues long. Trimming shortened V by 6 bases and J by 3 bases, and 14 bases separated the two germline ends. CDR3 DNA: TGTGCCAGCAGCTTAGGGGGGGCGTACACCGGGGAGCTGTTTTTT. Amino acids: CASSLGGAYTGELFF.

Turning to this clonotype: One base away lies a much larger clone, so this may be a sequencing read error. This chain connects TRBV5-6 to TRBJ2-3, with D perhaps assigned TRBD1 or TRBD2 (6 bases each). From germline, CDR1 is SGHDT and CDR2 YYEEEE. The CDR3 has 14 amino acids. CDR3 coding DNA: TGTGCCAGCAGCTCCAAACAGGGCGGGGATATGCAGTATTTT. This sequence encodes CASSSKQGGDMQYF.

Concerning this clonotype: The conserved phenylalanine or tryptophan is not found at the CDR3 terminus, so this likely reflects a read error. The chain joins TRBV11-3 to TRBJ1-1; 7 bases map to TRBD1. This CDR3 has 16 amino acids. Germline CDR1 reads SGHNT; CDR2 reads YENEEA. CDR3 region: CVSCFRDRTVNTEAFS. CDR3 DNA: TGTGTCAGCTGCTTCCGGGACAGAACCGTGAACACTGAAGCTTTCTCT.

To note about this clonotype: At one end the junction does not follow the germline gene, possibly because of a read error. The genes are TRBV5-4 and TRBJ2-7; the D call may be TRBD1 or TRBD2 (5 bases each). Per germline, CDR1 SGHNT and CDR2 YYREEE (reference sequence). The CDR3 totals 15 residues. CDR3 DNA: TGTGCCAAAAGCTTGGGACCGGGACCGACCTACGAACAGTACTTC. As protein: CAKSLGPGPTYEQYF.

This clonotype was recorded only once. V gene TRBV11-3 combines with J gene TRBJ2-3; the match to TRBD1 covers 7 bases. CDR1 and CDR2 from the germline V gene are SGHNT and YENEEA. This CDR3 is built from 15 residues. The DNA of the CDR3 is TGTACCAATAGCAAAAGACAGGGCTCGGCAGATACGCAGTATTTT. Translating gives CTNSKRQGSADTQYF.

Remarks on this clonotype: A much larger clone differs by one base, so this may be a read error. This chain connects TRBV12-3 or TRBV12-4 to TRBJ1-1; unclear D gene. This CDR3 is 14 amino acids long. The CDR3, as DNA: TGTGTCAGCAGTTTGCCCACACTAGGGACTGAAGCTTTCTTT. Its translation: CVSSLPTLGTEAFF.